Sequencing of this TCR beta chain was carried out in a study of human T cells and chemical hapten exposure. About the research overall: The patch tests put 0.01% DPC on the skin of the upper back and were read 6 days later. Study-wide results and limits: Expanded TCRs showed more large CDR3 clusters than pre-sensitization or healthy control sets.

For this clonotype: The antigen is unknown.

TCRdb reanalysed the RACE reads using MiXCR and keeps one entry per CDR3 protein. This table has approximately 50,000 distinct CDR3 sequences, approximately 9.5% appearing once. Described time point: pre-sensitization, week 0. Treatment in this sample: therapeutic diphenylcyclopropenone sensitization with weekly scalp DPC. Unfractionated whole blood was the source from which total RNA was extracted. The CDR3 runs 14 residues. Germline values: CDR1 MNHEY, CDR2 SVGEGT. Trimming took off 6 bases at V and 0 bases at J, with 11 bases between the two ends. This chain connects TRBV6-2 or TRBV6-3 to TRBJ1-2, with D maybe TRBD1 (5 bases). Source: whole blood, taken in connection with sensitization to the hapten diphenylcyclopropenone (DPC). The sequence derives from a young woman with alopecia areata. Some clones in this sample may be carry-over from other donors' samples. This CDR3 reads CASRGAEANYGYTF. DNA for the CDR3: TGTGCCAGCAGAGGGGCGGAGGCTAACTATGGCTACACCTTC.